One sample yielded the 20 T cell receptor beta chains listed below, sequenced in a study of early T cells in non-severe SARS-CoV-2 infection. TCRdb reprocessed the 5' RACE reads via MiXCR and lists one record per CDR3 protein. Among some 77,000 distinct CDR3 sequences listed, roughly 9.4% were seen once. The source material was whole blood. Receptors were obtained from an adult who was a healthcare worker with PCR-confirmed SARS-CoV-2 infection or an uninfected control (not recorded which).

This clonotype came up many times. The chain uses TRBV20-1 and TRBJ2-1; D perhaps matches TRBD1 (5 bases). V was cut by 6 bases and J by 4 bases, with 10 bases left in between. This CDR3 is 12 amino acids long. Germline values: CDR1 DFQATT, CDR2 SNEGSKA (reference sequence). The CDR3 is CSAQEPYNEQFF. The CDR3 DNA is TGCAGTGCACAGGAACCTTACAATGAGCAGTTCTTC.

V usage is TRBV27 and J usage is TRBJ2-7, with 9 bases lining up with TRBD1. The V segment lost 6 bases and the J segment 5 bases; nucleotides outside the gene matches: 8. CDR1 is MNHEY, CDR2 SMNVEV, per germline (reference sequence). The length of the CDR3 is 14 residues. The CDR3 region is CASRTGTGTNEQYF. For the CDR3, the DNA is TGTGCCAGCAGAACCGGGACAGGGACGAACGAGCAGTACTTC.

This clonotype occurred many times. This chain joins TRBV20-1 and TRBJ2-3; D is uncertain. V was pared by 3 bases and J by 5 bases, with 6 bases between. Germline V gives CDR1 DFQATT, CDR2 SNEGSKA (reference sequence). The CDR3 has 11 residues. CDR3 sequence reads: CSARAEDTQYF. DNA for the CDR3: TGCAGTGCTAGGGCCGAAGATACGCAGTATTTT.

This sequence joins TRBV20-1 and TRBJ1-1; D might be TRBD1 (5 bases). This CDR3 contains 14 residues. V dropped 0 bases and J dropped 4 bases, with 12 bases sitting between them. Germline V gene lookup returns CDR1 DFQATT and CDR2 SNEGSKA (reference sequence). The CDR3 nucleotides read TGCAGTGCTAGAGAGGGCAGGGCGGGCACTGAAGCTTTCTTT. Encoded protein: CSAREGRAGTEAFF.

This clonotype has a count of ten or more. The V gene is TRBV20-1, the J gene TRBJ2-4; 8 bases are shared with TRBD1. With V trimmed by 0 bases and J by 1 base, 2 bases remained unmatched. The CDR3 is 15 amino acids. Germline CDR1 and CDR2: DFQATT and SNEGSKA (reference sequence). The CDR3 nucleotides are TGCAGTGCTAGAGAGGACAGGGCGGCCAAAAACATTCAGTACTTC. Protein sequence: CSAREDRAAKNIQYF.

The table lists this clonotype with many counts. The CDR3 region is CASSFGRVNEKLFF. Here the CDR3 DNA reads TGTGCCAGCAGCTTCGGACGGGTTAATGAAAAACTGTTTTTT. This chain joins TRBV11-2 and TRBJ1-4; D is unclear. Germline CDR1 SGHAT, CDR2 FQNNGV. The CDR3 totals 14 residues. Trimming stripped 3 bases from V and 4 bases from J, with 9 bases between. Complete variable domain (other parts from reference TRBV11-2 and TRBJ1-4): EAGVAQSPRYKIIEKRQSVAFWCNPISGHATLYWYQQILGQGPKLLIQFQNNGVVDDSQLPKDRFSAERLKGVDSTLKIQPAKLEDSAVYLCASSFGRVNEKLFFGSGTQLSVL.

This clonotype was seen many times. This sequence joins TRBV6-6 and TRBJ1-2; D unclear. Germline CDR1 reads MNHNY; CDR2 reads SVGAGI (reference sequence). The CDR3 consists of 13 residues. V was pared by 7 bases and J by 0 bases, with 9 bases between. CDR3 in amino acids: CASTDIPNYGYTF. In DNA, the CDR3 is TGTGCCAGCACCGATATACCTAACTATGGCTACACCTTC.

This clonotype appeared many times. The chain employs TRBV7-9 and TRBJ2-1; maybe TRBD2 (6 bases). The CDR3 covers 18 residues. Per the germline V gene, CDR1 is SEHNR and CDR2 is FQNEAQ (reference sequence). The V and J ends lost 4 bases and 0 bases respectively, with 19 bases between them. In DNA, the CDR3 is TGTGCCAGCAGCTCCCAGCGGGCGGTCCACAGCTCCTACAATGAGCAGTTCTTC. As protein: CASSSQRAVHSSYNEQFF.

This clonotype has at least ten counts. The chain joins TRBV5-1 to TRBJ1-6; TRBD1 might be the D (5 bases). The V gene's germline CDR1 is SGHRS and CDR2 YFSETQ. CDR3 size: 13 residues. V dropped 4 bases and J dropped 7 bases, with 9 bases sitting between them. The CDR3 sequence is CASSPDSNSPLHF. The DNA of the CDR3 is TGCGCCAGCAGCCCCGACAGCAATTCACCCCTCCACTTT. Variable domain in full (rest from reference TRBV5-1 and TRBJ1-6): KAGVTQTPRYLIKTRGQQVTLSCSPISGHRSVSWYQQTPGQGLQFLFEYFSETQRNKGNFPGRFSGRQFSNSRSEMNVSTLELGDSALYLCASSPDSNSPLHFGNGTRLTVT.

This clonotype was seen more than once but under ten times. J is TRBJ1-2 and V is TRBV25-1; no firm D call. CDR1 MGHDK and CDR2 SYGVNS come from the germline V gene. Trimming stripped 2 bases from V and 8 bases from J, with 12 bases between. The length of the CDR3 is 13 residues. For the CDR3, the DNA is TGTGCCAGCAGTGAAGTAGTCTCAGCCGGCTACACCTTC. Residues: CASSEVVSAGYTF.

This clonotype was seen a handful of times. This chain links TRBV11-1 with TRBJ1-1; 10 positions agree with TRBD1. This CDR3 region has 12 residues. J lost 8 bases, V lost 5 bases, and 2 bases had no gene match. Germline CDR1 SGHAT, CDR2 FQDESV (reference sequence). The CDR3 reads CASSADRGEAFF. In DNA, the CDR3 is TGTGCCAGCAGCGCGGACAGGGGGGAAGCTTTCTTT.

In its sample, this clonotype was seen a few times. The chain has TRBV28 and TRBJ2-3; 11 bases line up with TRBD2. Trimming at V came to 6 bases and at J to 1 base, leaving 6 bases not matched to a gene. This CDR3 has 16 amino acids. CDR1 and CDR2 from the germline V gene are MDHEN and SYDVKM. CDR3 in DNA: TGTGCCAGCAGCCTAGGGGGACTAGCGGGCACAGATACGCAGTATTTT. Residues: CASSLGGLAGTDTQYF.

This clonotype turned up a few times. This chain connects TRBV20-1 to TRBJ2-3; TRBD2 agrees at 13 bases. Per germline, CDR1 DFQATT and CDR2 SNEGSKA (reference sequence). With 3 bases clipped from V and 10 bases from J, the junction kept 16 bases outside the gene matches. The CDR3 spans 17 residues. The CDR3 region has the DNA TGCAGTGCTAGGGTGACTAGCGGGAGGCCAAGGGGGGCTCCGCAGTATTTT. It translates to CSARVTSGRPRGAPQYF.

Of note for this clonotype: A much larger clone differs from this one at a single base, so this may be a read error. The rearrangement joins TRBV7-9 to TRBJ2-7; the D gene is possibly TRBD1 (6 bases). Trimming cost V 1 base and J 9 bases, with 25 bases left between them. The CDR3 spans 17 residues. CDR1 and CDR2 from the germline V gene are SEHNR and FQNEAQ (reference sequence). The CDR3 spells CASSLEPRGRQASGQYF. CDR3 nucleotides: TGTGCCAGCAGCTTAGAGCCCAGGGGAAGACAGGCCAGTGGGCAGTACTTC. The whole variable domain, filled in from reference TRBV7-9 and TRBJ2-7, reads DTGVSQNPRHKITKRGQNVTFRCDPISEHNRLYWYRQTLGQGPEFLTYFQNEAQLEKSRLLSDRFSAERPKGSFSTLEIQRTEQGDSAMYLCASSLEPRGRQASGQYFGPGTRLTVT.

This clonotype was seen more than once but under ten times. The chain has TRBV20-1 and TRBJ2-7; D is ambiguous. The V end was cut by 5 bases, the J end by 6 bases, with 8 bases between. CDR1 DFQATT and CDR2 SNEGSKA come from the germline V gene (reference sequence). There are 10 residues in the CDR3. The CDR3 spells CSAQLLEQYF. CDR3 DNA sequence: TGCAGTGCTCAACTTCTCGAGCAGTACTTC.

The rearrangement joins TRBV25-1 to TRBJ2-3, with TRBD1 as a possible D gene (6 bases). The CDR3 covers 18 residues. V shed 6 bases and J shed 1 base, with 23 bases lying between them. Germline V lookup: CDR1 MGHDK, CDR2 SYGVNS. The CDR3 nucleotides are TGTGCCAGCAGCACAACAGGGATAGGAGCGAGACGCACAGATACGCAGTATTTT. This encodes CASSTTGIGARRTDTQYF.

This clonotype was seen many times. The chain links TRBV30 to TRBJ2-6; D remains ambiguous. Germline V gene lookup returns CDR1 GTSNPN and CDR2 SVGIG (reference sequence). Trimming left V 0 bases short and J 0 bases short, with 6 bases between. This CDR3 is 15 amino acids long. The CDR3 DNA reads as TGTGCCTGGAGTGTACTCGGCTCTGGGGCCAACGTCCTGACTTTC. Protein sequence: CAWSVLGSGANVLTF.

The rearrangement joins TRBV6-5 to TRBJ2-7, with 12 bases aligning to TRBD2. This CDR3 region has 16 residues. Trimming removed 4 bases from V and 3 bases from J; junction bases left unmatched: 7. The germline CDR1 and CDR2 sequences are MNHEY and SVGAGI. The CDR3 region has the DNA TGTGCCAGCAGTTCGCCGCTAGCGGGAGGGATCTACGAGCAGTACTTC. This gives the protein CASSSPLAGGIYEQYF.

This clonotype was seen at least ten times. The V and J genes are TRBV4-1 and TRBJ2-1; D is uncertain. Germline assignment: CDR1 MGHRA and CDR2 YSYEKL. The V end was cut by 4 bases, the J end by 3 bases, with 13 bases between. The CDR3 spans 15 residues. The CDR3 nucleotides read TGCGCCAGCAGCCCAGGTATGTTGGGCTACAATGAGCAGTTCTTC. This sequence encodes CASSPGMLGYNEQFF.

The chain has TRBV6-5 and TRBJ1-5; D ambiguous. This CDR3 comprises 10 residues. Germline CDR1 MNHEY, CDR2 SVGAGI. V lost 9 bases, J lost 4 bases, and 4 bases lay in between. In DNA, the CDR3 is TGTGCCAGGAAAAATCAGCCCCAGCATTTT. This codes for CARKNQPQHF.